Each of the 13 T cell receptor beta chains below was sequenced from the same sample in a study of regulatory T cells in long-lasting Graves disease (dated by TCRdb to about 2021). Read against the paper, the sample's time point label means: newly diagnosed GD, antithyroid drugs for less than 3 months. For both TCR sequencing and RNA sequencing, RNA was extracted from PBMCs using TRIzol. The library came from multiplex PCR. The instrument was an Illumina HiSeq 4000. iRepertoire HTBI primers and Arm-PCR amplification of CDR3 regions were used to construct TCR beta libraries. TCRdb ran its own pipeline on the public reads, namely fastp trimming at Q25 and MiXCR clone calling, and kept in-frame beta chains. CDR3 protein duplicates are merged, each entry listing the most common genes and DNA. Across this sample there are 350,000 to 400,000 distinct CDR3 sequences, with around 15% seen only once. The biggest ten clones account for just over 20% of the sample.

In addition, the sample was reused for a study of T cells in Graves' hyperthyroidism and ophthalmopathy.

Sample: peripheral blood mononuclear cells (PBMCs), taken at new diagnosis, from a patient treated with antithyroid drugs. The receptor set was obtained from a woman under 30 with Graves disease. Donor details come from another sample of the same person, matched by shared clones.

The table lists this clonotype with a few counts. The chain uses TRBV12-3 or TRBV12-4 and TRBJ2-1; TRBD1 or TRBD2 may be the D gene (7 bases each). The V end lost 5 bases, the J end lost 3 bases, and 17 bases lay between the germline ends. CDR3 length equals 16 residues. This CDR3 reads CASSQGGGVRYNEQFF. The CDR3, as DNA: TGTGCCAGCAGTCAGGGGGGGGGGGTACGCTACAATGAGCAGTTCTTC.

V gene TRBV6-1 combines with J gene TRBJ2-2, with TRBD1 as a possible D gene (5 bases). Germline V gene lookup returns CDR1 MNHNS and CDR2 SASEGT. The CDR3 is 14 residues long. With 7 bases removed from V and 5 bases from J, the gap between germline ends came to 14 bases. CDR3: CASNWGPSTGELFF. CDR3 bases: TGTGCCAGCAATTGGGGCCCGAGTACCGGGGAGCTGTTTTTT.

This clonotype was counted a few times. The J gene is TRBJ2-6, the V gene TRBV5-1, with D possibly being TRBD1 or TRBD2 (5 bases each). Trimming left V 5 bases short and J 4 bases short, with 16 bases between. This CDR3 has 16 residues. Germline V gene lookup returns CDR1 SGHRS and CDR2 YFSETQ. CDR3 DNA sequence: TGCGCCAGCAGTACGGGACCCGGGCTCGGGGCCAACGTCCTGACTTTC. This codes for CASSTGPGLGANVLTF.

This clonotype has ten or more counts. The CDR3 is CASSLLGGLQDTQYF. CDR3 DNA: TGTGCCAGCAGCTTATTAGGCGGGCTTCAAGATACGCAGTATTTT. The chain links TRBV13 to TRBJ2-3; D may be TRBD2 (5 bases). This CDR3 contains 15 residues. Trimming shortened V by 2 bases and J by 5 bases, and 14 bases separated the two germline ends. Germline CDR1 is PRHDT and CDR2 is FYEKMQ (reference sequence).

This clonotype turned up a few times. The rearrangement uses TRBV14 and TRBJ2-3; D ambiguous. The last part of the DNA fits TRBJ2-5 better; the J call may be wrong. The CDR3 loop spans 12 amino acids. Germline loops: CDR1 SGHDN, CDR2 FVKESK. CDR3: CASSQVLQTQYF. For the CDR3, the DNA is TGTGCCAGCAGCCAAGTCTTGCAGACCCAGTACTTC.

This clonotype was seen many times. V is TRBV5-1 and J is TRBJ2-7, with 12 bases aligning to TRBD2. The CDR3 is 14 residues long. Germline V gene data show CDR1 as SGHRS and CDR2 as YFSETQ. J lost 4 bases, V lost 7 bases, and 6 bases had no gene match. The CDR3 here is CASHPGTSGYEQYF. Here the CDR3 DNA reads TGCGCCAGCCACCCCGGGACTAGCGGGTACGAGCAGTACTTC.

This clonotype was seen ten or more times. The V and J genes are TRBV10-2 and TRBJ2-7; a possible D gene is TRBD2 (6 bases). Germline V gene lookup returns CDR1 WSHSY and CDR2 SAAADI. CDR3 length: 14 amino acids. Trimming cost V 0 bases and J 3 bases, with 9 bases left between them. The CDR3 bases are TGCGCCAGCAGTGAGTCGCTAGCGTACTACGAGCAGTACTTC. Protein product: CASSESLAYYEQYF.

This clonotype was detected ten times or more. V gene TRBV15 combines with J gene TRBJ2-7; 9 nucleotides match TRBD1. The CDR3 length is 15 residues. In germline, CDR1 is LNHNV, CDR2 YYDKDF (reference sequence). With V trimmed by 5 bases and J by 3 bases, 8 bases remained unmatched. CDR3 loop: CATSPRTGALYEQYF. CDR3 coding DNA: TGTGCCACCAGCCCTCGGACAGGGGCCCTCTACGAGCAGTACTTC. Full variable domain (outside the CDR3, taken from reference TRBV15 and TRBJ2-7): DAMVIQNPRYQVTQFGKPVTLSCSQTLNHNVMYWYQQKSSQAPKLLFHYYDKDFNNEADTPDNFQSRRPNTSFCFLDIRSPGLGDTAMYLCATSPRTGALYEQYFGPGTRLTVT.

This clonotype has a handful of counts. The chain carries TRBV9 and TRBJ1-2, with TRBD1 as a possible D gene (6 bases). Deletions cut 4 bases from V and 4 bases from J, with 23 bases between. This CDR3 region has 17 residues. Germline V gene lookup returns CDR1 SGDLS and CDR2 YYNGEE. The CDR3 nucleotides read TGTGCCAGCAGCCCCGACGGGAGGGGGGGGCGCGGCTATGGCTACACCTTC. It codes for CASSPDGRGGRGYGYTF.

The rearrangement links TRBV10-1 to TRBJ2-7; a possible D gene is TRBD1 (6 bases). The germline gives CDR1 WNHNN, CDR2 SYGVQD (reference sequence). The CDR3 loop spans 14 amino acids. V lost 10 bases to trimming and J lost 2 bases, with 18 bases between them. The CDR3 DNA sequence: TGCGCCACCTCACCCGGGGCAGGGGCCTACGAGCAGTACTTC. It specifies CATSPGAGAYEQYF.

This clonotype came up a few times. V usage is TRBV27 and J usage is TRBJ2-7; D is possibly TRBD1 (5 bases). V lost 7 bases, J lost 1 base, and 17 bases lay in between. In germline, CDR1 is MNHEY, CDR2 SMNVEV (reference sequence). The CDR3 length is 15 residues. DNA of the CDR3: TGTGCCAGCAATTCCGGGCGCACAGGATCCTACGAGCAGTACTTC. As protein: CASNSGRTGSYEQYF.

Notes on this clonotype: A read error may explain this, as a much larger clone is one base away. The chain uses TRBV6-1 and TRBJ2-2, with D perhaps matching TRBD2 (6 bases). Germline V gene sequence: CDR1 MNHNS, CDR2 SASEGT. The CDR3 consists of 16 residues. For the CDR3, the DNA is TGTGCCAGCAGTACCCCGGACGGTGCGAACACCGGGGGGCTGTTTTTT. It translates to CASSTPDGANTGGLFF.

This clonotype was detected many times. The chain links TRBV7-3 to TRBJ1-2; 9 bases align to TRBD1. The CDR3 length is 14 residues. The germline CDR1 and CDR2 sequences are SGHTA and FQGTGA. V was clipped by 2 bases and J by 4 bases; unmatched bases: 2. Written as DNA, the CDR3 is TGTGCCAGCAGCTTAGGGACAGGGCCCTATGGCTACACCTTC. Protein: CASSLGTGPYGYTF.